The 28 T cell receptor beta chains given below trace back to one sample, sequenced in a study of T-cell reconstitution after alpha-beta-depleted transplantation in children. Unique molecular identifiers featured in how the TCRbeta library was prepared. From the PCR reads, TCRdb called clonotypes with MiXCR, one entry per CDR3 protein. The table lists about 500,000 distinct CDR3 sequences, roughly 33% of them singletons. The sample in question was PBMCs from the stem cell graft donor, obtained from the stem cell graft. Receptors were obtained from a human donor who donated a stem cell graft to a child with aplastic anemia.

The chain couples TRBV7-9 to TRBJ2-1; D uncertain. The CDR3 is made up of 12 amino acids. CDR1 is SEHNR, CDR2 FQNEAQ, per germline (reference sequence). The germline V and J ends were trimmed by 5 bases and 8 bases, with 10 bases remaining between them. The CDR3 sequence: CASSRAVDEQFF. The CDR3 nucleotides are TGTGCCAGCAGCCGCGCCGTGGATGAGCAGTTCTTC.

In this sample, this clonotype turned up many times. The chain has TRBV20-1 and TRBJ1-3, with 10 bases fitting TRBD1. This CDR3 has 16 amino acids. V lost 0 bases, J lost 0 bases, and 2 bases stayed unmatched. The germline V gene has CDR1 DFQATT and CDR2 SNEGSKA (reference sequence). CDR3 nucleotide sequence: TGCAGTGCTAGAGATGGGACAGGGGCCTCTGGAAACACCATATATTTT. Protein sequence: CSARDGTGASGNTIYF.

Only a few counts were recorded for this clonotype. This rearrangement joins TRBV30 to TRBJ2-7, with 11 bases lining up with TRBD2. Germline V gene sequence: CDR1 GTSNPN, CDR2 SVGIG (reference sequence). The trim removed 1 base at V and 5 bases at J, leaving 10 bases unmatched. This CDR3 spans 16 amino acids. The CDR3 sequence: CAWSGSTSGKFHEQYF. The CDR3 DNA follows: TGTGCCTGGAGTGGCTCGACTAGCGGGAAGTTCCACGAGCAGTACTTC.

V is TRBV5-1 and J is TRBJ2-1; D is perhaps TRBD1 or TRBD2 (5 bases each). The germline CDR1 and CDR2 sequences are SGHRS and YFSETQ. The CDR3 loop spans 12 amino acids. V lost 0 bases and J lost 11, with 9 bases in between. CDR3: CASSLDKGQQFF. The DNA of the CDR3 is TGCGCCAGCAGCTTGGACAAGGGACAGCAGTTCTTC.

The rearrangement joins TRBV5-6 to TRBJ2-1, with D tentatively TRBD2 (5 bases). V was cut by 2 bases and J by 8 bases, with 26 bases left in between. The CDR3 is 18 amino acids. Per the germline V gene, CDR1 is SGHDT and CDR2 is YYEEEE. The CDR3, as DNA: TGTGCCAGCAGCTTAGGAAAGGATCGCCTCCAGAGGGTTGATGAGCAGTTCTTC. Residues: CASSLGKDRLQRVDEQFF. Full variable domain (rest looked up from reference TRBV5-6 and TRBJ2-1): DAGVTQSPTHLIKTRGQQVTLRCSPKSGHDTVSWYQQALGQGPQFIFQYYEEEERQRGNFPDRFSGHQFPNYSSELNVNALLLGDSALYLCASSLGKDRLQRVDEQFFGPGTRLTVL.

A few counts support this clonotype. The chain carries TRBV19 and TRBJ2-1, with a tentative D call TRBD2 (6 bases). V was clipped by 7 bases and J by 6 bases, with 13 bases between them. There are 13 residues in the CDR3. CDR1 and CDR2 from the germline V gene are LNHDA and SQIVND (reference sequence). CDR3 nucleotides: TGTGCCAGTACCGCTTTGGAGGGCAATGAGCAGTTCTTC. Translation gives CASTALEGNEQFF.

The chain uses TRBV12-3 or TRBV12-4 and TRBJ1-2; 8 bases fit TRBD1. This CDR3 is built from 13 residues. The V gene end was trimmed by 6 bases and the J gene end by 4 bases; junction bases not matched to a gene: 4. In nucleotides, the CDR3 is TGTGCCAGCAGCGACAGGGGAGGCTATGGCTACACCTTC. Translated: CASSDRGGYGYTF.

V and J are TRBV7-2 and TRBJ2-7, with D maybe TRBD2 (5 bases). Between the trimmed V and J ends, which lost 2 bases and 2 bases, there was a span of 13 bases. The germline V gene encodes CDR1 SGHTA and CDR2 FQGNSA. CDR3 length equals 15 residues. CDR3 loop: CASSLRRQTTYEQYF. In DNA form, the CDR3 reads TGTGCCAGCAGCTTAAGGAGGCAGACCACCTACGAGCAGTACTTC.

The V and J genes are TRBV7-2 and TRBJ2-7; 7 bases are shared with TRBD1. This CDR3 has 15 residues. Trimming took 3 bases from V and 7 from J; bases not matched to a gene: 12. Germline CDR1 is SGHTA and CDR2 is FQGNSA. CDR3 nucleotides: TGTGCCAGCAGCTTCAAGGCAGGGGGAAAGTGGGAGCAGTACTTC. Translating it yields CASSFKAGGKWEQYF.

This clonotype was seen a few times. The junction departs from the called germline gene at one end, perhaps through a read error. This rearrangement joins TRBV7-7 to TRBJ2-3, with D maybe TRBD2 (6 bases). The CDR3 sequence is 16 residues long. CDR1 SSHAT and CDR2 FNYEAQ come from the germline V gene (reference sequence). The CDR3 spells CASSATWRDRTDKQYF. The CDR3 DNA is TGTGCCAGCAGCGCTACTTGGAGGGACCGCACAGATAAGCAGTATTTT.

In its sample, this clonotype was seen a few times. The chain uses TRBV6-1 and TRBJ2-2; D is possibly TRBD1 or TRBD2 (5 bases each). The V gene's germline CDR1 is MNHNS and CDR2 SASEGT. This CDR3 is 17 amino acids long. With 7 bases removed from V and 5 bases from J, the gap between germline ends came to 23 bases. For the CDR3, the DNA is TGTGCCAGCAAAAGGAAGAACCGGGACCGTGGGACCGGGGAGCTGTTTTTT. This gives the protein CASKRKNRDRGTGELFF.

This clonotype was observed a few times. The chain recombines TRBV5-6 with TRBJ2-5; 11 nucleotides match TRBD2. The CDR3 is made up of 20 amino acids. Germline CDR1 is SGHDT and CDR2 is YYEEEE. Unmatched junction bases numbered 18, after V lost 4 bases and J lost 1 base. In DNA form, the CDR3 reads TGTGCCAGCAGCCGCACTAGCGGGAGTGTTAGGGCCCGGGTCCAAGAGACCCAGTACTTC. Amino acid sequence: CASSRTSGSVRARVQETQYF.

This chain connects TRBV5-6 to TRBJ2-1; 9 nucleotides align to TRBD2. This CDR3 contains 15 residues. Germline-derived CDR1 and CDR2 are SGHDT and YYEEEE. Trimming cost V 2 bases and J 3 bases; bases outside gene matches: 3. The chain's CDR3 is CASSLPSGIYNEQFF. The DNA of the CDR3 is TGTGCCAGCAGCTTACCTAGCGGGATCTACAATGAGCAGTTCTTC.

The V gene is TRBV19, the J gene TRBJ1-5; TRBD1 is a possible D gene (6 bases). This CDR3 has 15 residues. In germline, CDR1 is LNHDA, CDR2 SQIVND (reference sequence). Trimming cost V 10 bases and J 6 bases, with 22 bases left between them. In nucleotides, the CDR3 is TGTGCCACCCATTTTACAGGGAATGGAGGTCAGCCCCAGCATTTT. The encoded protein is CATHFTGNGGQPQHF.

This clonotype was seen a few times. The chain uses TRBV20-1 and TRBJ2-3; either TRBD1 or TRBD2 may supply D (5 bases each). V was cut by 0 bases and J by 1 base, with 17 bases left in between. The CDR3 contains 17 residues. Germline V gene lookup returns CDR1 DFQATT and CDR2 SNEGSKA (reference sequence). CDR3 residues: CSARDSQGLRGTDTQYF. The CDR3 coding sequence is TGCAGTGCTAGAGATTCTCAGGGTTTGCGGGGCACAGATACGCAGTATTTT.

This clonotype was detected only a few times. The chain carries TRBV18 and TRBJ2-1; D could derive from TRBD1 or TRBD2 (5 bases each). V was cut by 3 bases and J by 0 bases, with 15 bases left in between. This CDR3 region has 17 residues. The germline CDR1 and CDR2 sequences are KGHSH and LQKENI. CDR3 DNA sequence: TGTGCCAGCTCACCTACGAGGGGATTGGGCTCCTACAATGAGCAGTTCTTC. Its translation: CASSPTRGLGSYNEQFF.

Comments on this clonotype: The junction does not match germline at one end; this may be a read error. V is TRBV20-1 and J is TRBJ2-1; D may be TRBD2 (6 bases). The germline gives CDR1 DFQATT, CDR2 SNEGSKA (reference sequence). This CDR3 spans 16 amino acids. DNA for the CDR3: TGCTGTGCTAGGGACTCTCGAGCGCGGTCCTACAATGAGCAGTTCTTC. The encoded protein is CCARDSRARSYNEQFF.

The chain recombines TRBV5-1 with TRBJ2-3; 10 nucleotides line up with TRBD2. From germline, CDR1 is SGHRS and CDR2 YFSETQ. The CDR3 contains 14 residues. The V and J ends lost 0 bases and 8 bases, in that order; junction bases with no gene match: 3. In DNA form, the CDR3 reads TGCGCCAGCAGCTTGGAGATAGCGGGAGGTACGCAGTATTTT. The encoded protein is CASSLEIAGGTQYF.

The sample holds a few counts of this clonotype. The chain links TRBV18 to TRBJ1-2, with D possibly being TRBD1 (6 bases). The V end lost 6 bases, the J end lost 0 bases, and 17 bases lay between the germline ends. Germline V gives CDR1 KGHSH, CDR2 LQKENI. CDR3 length: 16 amino acids. The CDR3 protein is CASSFQTGPTNYGYTF. The CDR3 DNA sequence: TGTGCCAGCTCTTTCCAAACAGGGCCAACTAACTATGGCTACACCTTC.

The rearrangement uses TRBV5-1 and TRBJ2-5, with TRBD2 matching over 11 bases. J lost 4 bases, V lost 3 bases, and 5 bases had no gene match. The CDR3 contains 15 residues. Germline CDR1 SGHRS, CDR2 YFSETQ. CDR3 coding DNA: TGCGCCAGCAGCTATAGCGGGAGGGCCGGAGAGACCCAGTACTTC. Translated: CASSYSGRAGETQYF.

CDR3 DNA: TGTGCCACGAGTGCCGGGACAGGGGTAGGGCAGCCCCAGCATTTT. Its translation: CATSAGTGVGQPQHF. The V and J genes are TRBV12-3 or TRBV12-4 and TRBJ1-5; TRBD1 matches at 10 bases. Germline trimming cut 10 bases from V and 7 bases from J; bases unmatched to any gene: 13. This CDR3 is built from 15 residues.

This clonotype has more than one count but fewer than ten. Sequence at one end of the junction differs from germline and may be a read error. The rearrangement links TRBV5-1 to TRBJ2-7; 8 positions match TRBD1. The germline V gene encodes CDR1 SGHRS and CDR2 YFSETQ. The CDR3 totals 14 residues. CDR3 DNA: TGCGCCAGCAGCTCGGACAGGGCTTCCTCCGAGCAGTACTTC. Translation: CASSSDRASSEQYF.

The chain employs TRBV18 and TRBJ1-1; D gene uncertain. The V and J ends lost 0 bases and 8 bases respectively, with 10 bases between them. CDR3 length: 13 amino acids. Germline values: CDR1 KGHSH, CDR2 LQKENI. CDR3 residues: CASSPPGSSEAFF. The CDR3 DNA is TGTGCCAGCTCACCACCGGGATCCAGCGAAGCTTTCTTT.

This clonotype was observed a few times. The chain employs TRBV28 and TRBJ2-7; D is unclear. Germline values: CDR1 MDHEN, CDR2 SYDVKM. Trimming removed 3 bases at V and 2 bases at J, with 5 bases between. The CDR3 has 12 residues. The CDR3 DNA sequence: TGTGCCAGCAGTTTTAGTCCCTACGAGCAGTACTTC. Its translation: CASSFSPYEQYF.

This chain joins TRBV20-1 and TRBJ1-1; 11 bases are shared with TRBD1. CDR1 DFQATT and CDR2 SNEGSKA come from the germline V gene (reference sequence). The CDR3 spans 14 residues. The CDR3 DNA reads as TGCAGCGCCAGGTCCGGACAGGGGGCAATTGATGCTTTCTTT. This translates into CSARSGQGAIDAFF.

The chain couples TRBV20-1 to TRBJ2-7; 9 bases map to TRBD2. The V segment lost 2 bases and the J segment 5 bases; nucleotides outside the gene matches: 13. The CDR3 covers 16 residues. Germline V lookup: CDR1 DFQATT, CDR2 SNEGSKA (reference sequence). The CDR3: CSARRGGGRAINEQYF. CDR3 coding DNA: TGCAGTGCTAGACGCGGGGGCGGGAGGGCCATAAACGAGCAGTACTTC.

The sample holds one count of this clonotype. The chain employs TRBV7-9 and TRBJ2-7, with no clear D. V lost 4 bases and J lost 3, with 7 bases in between. The CDR3 consists of 12 residues. Germline V gives CDR1 SEHNR, CDR2 FQNEAQ (reference sequence). Written as DNA, the CDR3 is TGTGCCAGCAGCTCGTTAGTCTACGAGCAGTACGTC. Translation gives CASSSLVYEQYV.

This clonotype was recorded a few times. The chain employs TRBV6-1 and TRBJ2-7, with 9 bases matching TRBD2. V lost 3 bases to trimming and J lost 5 bases; unmatched junction nucleotides: 5. This CDR3 comprises 14 residues. Per germline, CDR1 MNHNS and CDR2 SASEGT. CDR3 nucleotide sequence: TGTGCCAGCAGTGACGGCGGGAGGGCCCACGAGCAGTACTTC. This encodes CASSDGGRAHEQYF.